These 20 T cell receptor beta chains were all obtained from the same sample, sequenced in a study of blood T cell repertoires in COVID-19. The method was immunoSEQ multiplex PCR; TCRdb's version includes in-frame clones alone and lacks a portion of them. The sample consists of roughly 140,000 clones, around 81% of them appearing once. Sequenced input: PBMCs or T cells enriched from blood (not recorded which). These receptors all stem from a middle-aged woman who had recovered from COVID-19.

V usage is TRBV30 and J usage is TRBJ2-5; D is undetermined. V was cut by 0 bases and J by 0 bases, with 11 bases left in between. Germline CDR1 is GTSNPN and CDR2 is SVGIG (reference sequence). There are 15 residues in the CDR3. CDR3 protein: CAWSVQYSYQETQYF. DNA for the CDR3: TGTGCCTGGAGTGTTCAGTACAGCTACCAAGAGACCCAGTACTTC.

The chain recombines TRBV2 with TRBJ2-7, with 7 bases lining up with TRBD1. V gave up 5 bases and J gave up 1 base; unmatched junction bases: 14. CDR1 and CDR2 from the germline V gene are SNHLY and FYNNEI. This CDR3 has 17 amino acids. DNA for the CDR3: TGTGCCAGCAGTTTCCCCAAGGGACAGTTGGGTTCCTACGAGCAGTACTTC. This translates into CASSFPKGQLGSYEQYF. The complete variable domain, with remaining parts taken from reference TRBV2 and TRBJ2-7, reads EPEVTQTPSHQVTQMGQEVILRCVPISNHLYFYWYRQILGQKVEFLVSFYNNEISEKSEIFDDQFSVERPDGSNFTLKIRSTKLEDSAMYFCASSFPKGQLGSYEQYFGPGTRLTVT.

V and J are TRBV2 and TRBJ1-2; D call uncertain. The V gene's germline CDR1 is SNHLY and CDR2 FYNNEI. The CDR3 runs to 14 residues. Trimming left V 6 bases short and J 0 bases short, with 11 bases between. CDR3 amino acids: CASRSPQSNYGYTF. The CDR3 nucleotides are TGTGCCAGCAGGTCCCCCCAGTCTAACTATGGCTACACCTTC. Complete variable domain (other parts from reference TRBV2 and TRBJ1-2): EPEVTQTPSHQVTQMGQEVILRCVPISNHLYFYWYRQILGQKVEFLVSFYNNEISEKSEIFDDQFSVERPDGSNFTLKIRSTKLEDSAMYFCASRSPQSNYGYTFGSGTRLTVV.

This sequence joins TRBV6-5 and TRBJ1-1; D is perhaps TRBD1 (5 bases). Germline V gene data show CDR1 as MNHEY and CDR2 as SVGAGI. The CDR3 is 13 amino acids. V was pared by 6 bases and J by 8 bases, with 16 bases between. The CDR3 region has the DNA TGTGCCAGCAGAAGCAGGGTTTCGGAGGAAGCTTTCTTT. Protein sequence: CASRSRVSEEAFF.

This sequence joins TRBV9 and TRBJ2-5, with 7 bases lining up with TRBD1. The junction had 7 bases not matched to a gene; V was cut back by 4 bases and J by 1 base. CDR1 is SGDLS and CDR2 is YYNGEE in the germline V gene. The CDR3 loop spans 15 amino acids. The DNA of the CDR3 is TGTGCCAGCAGCCAAGGACAGGCGAGCCAAGAGACCCAGTACTTC. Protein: CASSQGQASQETQYF.

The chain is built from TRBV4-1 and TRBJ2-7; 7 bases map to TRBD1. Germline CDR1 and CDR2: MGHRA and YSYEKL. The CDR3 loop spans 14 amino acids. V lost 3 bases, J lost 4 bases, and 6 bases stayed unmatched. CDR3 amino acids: CASSHGQVTYEQYF. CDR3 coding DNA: TGCGCCAGCAGCCACGGACAGGTAACTTACGAGCAGTACTTC.

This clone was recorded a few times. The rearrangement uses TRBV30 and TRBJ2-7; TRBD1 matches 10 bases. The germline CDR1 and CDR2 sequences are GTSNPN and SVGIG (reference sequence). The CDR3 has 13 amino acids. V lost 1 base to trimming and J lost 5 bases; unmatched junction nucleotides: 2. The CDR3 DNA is TGTGCCTGGAGTGACGGGACAGGGGACGAGCAGTACTTC. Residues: CAWSDGTGDEQYF.

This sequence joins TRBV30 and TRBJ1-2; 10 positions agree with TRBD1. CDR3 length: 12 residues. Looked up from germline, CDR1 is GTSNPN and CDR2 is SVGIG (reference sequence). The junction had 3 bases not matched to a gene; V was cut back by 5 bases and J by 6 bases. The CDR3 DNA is TGTGCCTGGTCGGACAGGGGGGATGGCTACACCTTC. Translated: CAWSDRGDGYTF.

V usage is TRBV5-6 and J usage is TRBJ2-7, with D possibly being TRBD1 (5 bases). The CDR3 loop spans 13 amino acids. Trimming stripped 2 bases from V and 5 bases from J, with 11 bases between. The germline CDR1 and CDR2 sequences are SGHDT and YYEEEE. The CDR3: CASSFEVGDEQYF. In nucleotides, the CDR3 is TGTGCCAGCAGCTTCGAGGTAGGGGACGAGCAGTACTTC.

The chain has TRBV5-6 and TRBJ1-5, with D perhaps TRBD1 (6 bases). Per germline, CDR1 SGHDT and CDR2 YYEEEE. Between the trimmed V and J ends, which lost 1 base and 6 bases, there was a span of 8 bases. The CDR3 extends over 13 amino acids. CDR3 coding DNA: TGTGCCAGCAGCTTGCGGGGGGCTCAGCCCCAGCATTTT. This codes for CASSLRGAQPQHF. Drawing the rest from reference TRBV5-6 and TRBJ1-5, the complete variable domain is DAGVTQSPTHLIKTRGQQVTLRCSPKSGHDTVSWYQQALGQGPQFIFQYYEEEERQRGNFPDRFSGHQFPNYSSELNVNALLLGDSALYLCASSLRGAQPQHFGDGTRLSIL.

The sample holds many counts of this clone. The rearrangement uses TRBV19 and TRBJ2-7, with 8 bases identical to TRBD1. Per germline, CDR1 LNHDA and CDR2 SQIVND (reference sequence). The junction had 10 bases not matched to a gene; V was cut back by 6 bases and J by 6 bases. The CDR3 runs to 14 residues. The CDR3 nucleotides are TGTGCCAGTAGCCAACGGGACAGGTCTGGCGAGCAGTACTTC. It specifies CASSQRDRSGEQYF.

CDR3 residues: CATSKDSRLAGGADTQYF. The CDR3 bases are TGTGCCACCAGCAAAGATTCCCGGCTAGCGGGGGGTGCAGATACGCAGTATTTT. The chain employs TRBV15 and TRBJ2-3, with 11 nucleotides matching TRBD2. V lost 4 bases to trimming and J lost 4 bases; unmatched junction nucleotides: 13. Germline CDR1 LNHNV, CDR2 YYDKDF (reference sequence). The CDR3 length is 18 residues.

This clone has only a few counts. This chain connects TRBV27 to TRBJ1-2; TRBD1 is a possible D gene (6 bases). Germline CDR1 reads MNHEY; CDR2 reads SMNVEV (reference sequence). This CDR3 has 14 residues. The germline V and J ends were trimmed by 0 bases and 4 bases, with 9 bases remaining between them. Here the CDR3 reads CASSLSIQGYGYTF. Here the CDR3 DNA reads TGTGCCAGCAGTTTATCGATACAGGGCTATGGCTACACCTTC.

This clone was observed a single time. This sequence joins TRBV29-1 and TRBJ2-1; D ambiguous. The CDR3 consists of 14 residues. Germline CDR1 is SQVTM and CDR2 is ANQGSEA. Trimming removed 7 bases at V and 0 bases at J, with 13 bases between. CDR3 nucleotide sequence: TGCAGCGCATACATCTGGAGCTCCTACAATGAGCAGTTCTTC. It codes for CSAYIWSSYNEQFF.

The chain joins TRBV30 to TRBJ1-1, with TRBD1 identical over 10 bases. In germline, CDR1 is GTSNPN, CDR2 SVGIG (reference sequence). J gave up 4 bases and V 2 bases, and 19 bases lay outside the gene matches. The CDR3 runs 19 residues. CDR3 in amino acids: CAWSPTWSPGQGSGTEAFF. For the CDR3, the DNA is TGTGCCTGGAGTCCAACGTGGTCTCCGGGACAGGGGTCGGGCACTGAAGCTTTCTTT.

CDR3 sequence: CASSQGQGREAGANVLTF. CDR3 nucleotide sequence: TGCGCCAGCAGCCAGGGACAGGGGCGCGAAGCTGGGGCCAACGTCCTGACTTTC. The V gene is TRBV4-1, the J gene TRBJ2-6; 10 bases line up with TRBD1. This CDR3 region has 18 residues. Trimming at V came to 3 bases and at J to 2 bases, leaving 7 bases not matched to a gene. Germline CDR1 MGHRA, CDR2 YSYEKL.

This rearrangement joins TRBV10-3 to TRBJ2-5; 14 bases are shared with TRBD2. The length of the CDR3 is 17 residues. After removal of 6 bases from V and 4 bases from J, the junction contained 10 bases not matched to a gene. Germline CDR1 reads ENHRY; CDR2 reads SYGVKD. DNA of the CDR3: TGTGCCATCAGAGGGGTGGGACTAGCGGGAGTCGCAGAGACCCAGTACTTC. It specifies CAIRGVGLAGVAETQYF.

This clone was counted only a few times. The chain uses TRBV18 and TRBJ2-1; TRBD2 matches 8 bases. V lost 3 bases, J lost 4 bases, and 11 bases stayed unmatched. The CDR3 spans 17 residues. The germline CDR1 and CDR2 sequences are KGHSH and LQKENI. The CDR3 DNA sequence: TGTGCCAGCTCACCCAGTTCGGCTAGCGGGTTGTACAATGAGCAGTTCTTC. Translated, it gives CASSPSSASGLYNEQFF.

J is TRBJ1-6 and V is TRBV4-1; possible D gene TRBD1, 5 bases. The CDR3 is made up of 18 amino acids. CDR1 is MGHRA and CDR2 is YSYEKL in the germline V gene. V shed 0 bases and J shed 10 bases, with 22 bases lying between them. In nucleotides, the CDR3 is TGCGCCAGCAGCCAAGAACGGACAACAGGCTGGATTAAGTCACCCCTCCACTTT. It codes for CASSQERTTGWIKSPLHF.

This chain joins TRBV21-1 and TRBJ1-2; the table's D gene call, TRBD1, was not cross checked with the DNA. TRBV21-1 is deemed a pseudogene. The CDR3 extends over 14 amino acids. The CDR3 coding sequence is TGTGCCAGCAGCAAAGACGGGACAGGGGGAGGCTACACCTTC. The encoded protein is CASSKDGTGGGYTF.